The 5 T cell receptor beta chains below all came from one sample that was sequenced in a study of CD8+ T cells in alopecia areata. The treatment here: oral pan-JAK inhibitor, 5-10 mg twice daily. Reverse transcribed after extraction, RNA yielded cDNA as the sequencing template. This table comes from immunoSEQ multiplex PCR, and its TCRdb copy is limited to in-frame clones, with some not included. Found here are over 150,000 clones, roughly 64% of them singletons; the top ten hold around 12%. The sequencing used CD8+ T cells sorted from blood, collected at week 24, from a patient treated with tofacitinib. The receptor set was obtained from a human donor with alopecia areata.

V is TRBV30 and J is TRBJ2-3, with D possibly TRBD2 on 5 matching bases. The CDR3 covers 15 residues. Germline V lookup: CDR1 GTSNPN, CDR2 SVGIG (reference sequence). The germline V and J ends were trimmed by 0 bases and 0 bases, with 10 bases remaining between them. The CDR3 nucleotides read TGTGCCTGGAGTGTACTTACGGGGAGCACAGATACGCAGTATTTT. Translating it yields CAWSVLTGSTDTQYF.

This clone was picked up a small number of times. The rearrangement links TRBV7-9 to TRBJ2-7, with 7 bases that match TRBD2. CDR1 is SEHNR, CDR2 FQNEAQ, per germline (reference sequence). The CDR3 consists of 13 residues. J was trimmed by 0 bases and V by 8 bases; bases with no gene match: 4. The CDR3 DNA follows: TGTGCCAGCGGGAGGGGAGCCTCCTACGAGCAGTACTTC. This codes for CASGRGASYEQYF.

This rearrangement joins TRBV4-2 to TRBJ2-2, with 8 bases matching TRBD1. V was clipped by 4 bases and J by 0 bases; unmatched bases: 4. The germline V gene has CDR1 LGHNA and CDR2 YNFKEQ. There are 16 residues in the CDR3. The chain's CDR3 is CASSPEQGANTGELFF. The CDR3 DNA reads TGTGCCAGCAGCCCCGAACAGGGGGCGAACACCGGGGAGCTGTTTTTT.

In its sample, this clone was seen a few times. The rearrangement joins TRBV25-1 to TRBJ2-7, with D perhaps matching TRBD1 (6 bases). Trimming left V 3 bases short and J 3 bases short, with 12 bases between. The CDR3 contains 14 residues. CDR1 is MGHDK, CDR2 SYGVNS, per germline. CDR3 sequence: CASSDPGQFYEQYF. The CDR3 DNA is TGTGCCAGCAGTGACCCCGGACAGTTCTACGAGCAGTACTTC.

V is TRBV7-6 and J is TRBJ2-3; 8 nucleotides agree with TRBD1. The germline gives CDR1 SGHVS, CDR2 FNYEAQ. J lost 1 base, V lost 5 bases, and 11 bases had no gene match. The CDR3 is 17 amino acids. The CDR3 loop is CASSPRTGYIRTDTQYF. The CDR3 DNA reads TGTGCCAGCAGCCCAAGGACAGGGTACATTCGCACAGATACGCAGTATTTT.